This TCR beta chain appears in the sequencing data of a study of cytomegalovirus exposure and HLA in healthy donors (dated by TCRdb to 2016 to 2017). Study-level background: An earlier analysis of about 560 of the donors reported around 280 Gb of sequence data and approximately 120 million unique TCR beta sequences obtained from some 200 million T cells. Donor age, sex, ethnicity and CMV serostatus were collected together with the repertoire data. Among the roughly 390 genotyped donors, approximately 77% belonged to the genetic ancestry cluster associated with self-reported Caucasian donors. Using immunosequencing, the study profiled T cell repertoires from approximately 700 subjects and related those repertoires to cytomegalovirus serostatus. The number of typed donors differed by locus: roughly 620-630 for A, B, C, DRB1 and DQB1; 500 to 550 for DQA1; about 600 for DPA1; and about 450 for DPB1. Roughly five DR-DQ haplotypes were treated as single units for association and clustering because of strong linkage in the cohort. An early release that covered approximately 600 HLA-typed donors contained approximately 300 gigabases of sequencing data and 65 million to 100 million unique TCR sequences. Besides the first cohort of about 730 subjects, a separate validation cohort made up of 90 to 150 different subjects was used. Rather than using new phenotypic data, the later analysis identified candidate immune exposures from TCR beta sequences and from how often those sequences occurred across donors. A later analysis re-analyzed previously published TCR beta repertoires from several hundred donors and added high-resolution HLA genotyping to study TCR occurrence patterns. The aim of the study was to test whether cataloging public T cell receptors could identify signatures of past pathogen exposure. An earlier analysis of roughly 600 of the donors used high-throughput TCR beta sequencing to judge whether each TCR beta V gene segment behaved as functional or pseudogenic. To predict cytomegalovirus infection status, the study brought together high-throughput TCR immunosequencing, statistical association of individual TCRs with disease status, and machine learning. A later genetic analysis used genome-wide SNP genotypes for about three fifths of the 666 donors, treating that subset as a discovery cohort. HLA typing covered class I and class II loci at four-digit resolution. On average, over 200,000 unique TCR beta nucleotide sequences were sequenced per donor among 350 to 400 genotyped donors of the cohort, with 15% to 20% of those sequences being non-productive. All discovery cohort repertoires had been generated using a single sequencing platform.

The method was the immunoSEQ multiplex PCR assay. For the multiplex PCR, a mixture combining 60 forward primers for TCR Vbeta segments and 13 reverse primers for TCR Jbeta segments was used. The CDR3 region of rearranged TCR beta genes was amplified from genomic DNA by a multiplex PCR assay. The amplified TCR beta libraries were sequenced on the Illumina HiSeq System as 87-base-pair reads. The authors' analysis ran thus. Across the 600 to 700 repertoires, a later analysis counted approximately 83 million unique TCR beta chains, roughly 11 million of which were shared by at least two donors. To remove PCR and sequencing errors, raw reads were error-corrected and collapsed into unique sequences using a nearest-neighbor algorithm that merged closely related sequences. V, D and J gene segments were assigned by aligning CDR3 sequences to IMGT reference sequences. Each retained sequence needed at least a six-nucleotide match to both a V gene segment and a J gene segment. A rearrangement counted as productive if the CDR3 had no stop codons and remained in frame with V and J, and every other rearrangement counted as non-productive. CDR3 was defined by IMGT convention, running from the second conserved V-encoded cysteine to the conserved J-encoded phenylalanine. The earlier analysis of about 500 of the donors excluded sequences that lacked an unambiguous match to a single V gene segment. In an earlier analysis of approximately 550 of the donors, V segments were called functional above 56.7% productive rearrangements and were called segregating when the between-donor standard deviation exceeded 5%. A statistical classification framework was developed to diagnose cytomegalovirus status using the catalog of TCR beta chain sequences. In a later analysis, V and J genes were assigned by comparing TCR nucleotide sequences against IMGT/GENE-DB human TR gene sequences. The TCRdist pipeline was used in a later analysis to assign CDR3 sequences and most-parsimonious VDJ recombination scenarios. In a later analysis, each TCR beta chain was defined by its CDR3 amino acid sequence together with its V-gene family, and reads without a unique V-gene family were excluded. As a way to deal with suspected cross-contamination and a sequencing artifact, a later analysis dropped more than 500 nucleotide sequences that were highly shared and had low generation probability. In a later analysis, a clonal expansion index was calculated for each public chain from normalized within-repertoire ranks of inferred template counts. Generation probabilities in a later analysis came from a VDJ recombination model fitted to out-of-frame rearrangements, and those results were checked against IGoR. A later analysis scored TCR-TCR, TCR-HLA and TCR-CMV co-occurrence with hypergeometric tests, applying a repertoire-size bias correction to TCR pairs. False discovery rates were estimated in a later analysis by permuting HLA or CMV assignments 20 times. A later analysis grouped co-occurring TCRs with DBSCAN, adding TCRdist sequence similarity when clustering within HLA-allele-positive subsets. For co-occurrence clustering, repertoires with fewer than 30,000 or more than 120,000 public chains were excluded, along with about five repertoires with anomalous nucleotide sharing. The clones in this table, taken by TCRdb from immuneACCESS, are in-frame only. Not every clone is retained; where verified, under half of the shortfall comes from an unresolved V gene, and the cause of the rest is unknown. V and J calls and clone size are as listed in that table; D and trimming were resolved from the DNA. The sample contains 140,000 to 150,000 clones, less than 90% of them found a single time. The ten largest clonotypes hold 2.5% of the sample.

Including the terminal cysteine and phenylalanine, the CDR3 comprises 14 residues. Just CDR3 DNA is preserved here, 42 bases in frame from base 1. Germline trimming amounts to 1 base on V and 8 bases on J, with 3 as the count of junction bases outside the gene matches. The germline V gene provides CDR1 SGHTA and CDR2 FQGNSA. Summary of the overall study and its limitations: In both the original and validation cohorts, the classifier was reported to diagnose cytomegalovirus status with high specificity and sensitivity. In a later analysis, most CMV-associated TCR beta chains were found to appear HLA-restricted, with HLA associations seemingly driven largely by CMV exposure. A further reported finding was that TCR beta sequences accurately predicted the HLA-A and HLA-B alleles for most subjects in the first cohort. The authors suggested that the approach could potentially be generalized to other disease states and immunological phenotypes. Linkage disequilibrium might explain the correlated functional status among segregating V segments, but an unknown experimental factor could not be ruled out. In a later analysis, some 17,000 TCR beta sequences were associated with specific HLA alleles at a false discovery rate of 0.05. Only TCR beta chains were sequenced in this cohort, and the absence of alpha or paired-chain data limited detectable features. The study listed 150 to 200 TCR beta chains as associated with cytomegalovirus. Most TCR sequences were seen in very few donors, while some public TCRs were found in many individuals. V-gene and J-gene trimming of TCR beta chains was associated with a missense DCLRE1C variant in a later genetic analysis, and the association was replicated in an independent cohort. In vitro tests confirmed that a few of the cytomegalovirus-associated TCR beta chains recognize cytomegalovirus antigens. For the cohort, immune exposure information was limited to CMV serostatus. Because counts were too low, seventeen rarely observed V segments, including chromosome 9 orphons, were excluded from the earlier analysis of several hundred of the donors. A later genetic analysis reported fewer N-insertions in productive TCRs among donors in an Asian-associated ancestry cluster than the roughly 700-donor mean. Sequencing depth was assumed to be roughly uniform across donors in the presence/absence analyses, though that assumption may not hold. The sequencing pipeline was judged likely to have produced a cluster of highly shared sequence variants as a technical artifact. According to a later analysis, parvovirus B19, influenza, CMV and Epstein-Barr virus appeared linked to several top co-occurrence clusters. Some IMGT-functional V segments, including TRBV6-2 and TRBV6-3, could not be told apart with the 87-base-pair reads, so those segments were excluded. A later analysis found that TCR association rates varied across HLA loci, with DRB1 alleles showing the most associated TCRs and HLA-C alleles the fewest. When HLA alleles, especially DR and DQ, strongly co-occurred, TCR associations were difficult to assign to individual alleles. Broadly in line with IMGT annotations, most TCR beta V segments showed up in productive rearrangements about 87% or about 30% of the time in an earlier analysis of around 550 of the donors. In a later analysis, HLA-associated TCR beta chains showed more clonal expansion and lower generation probabilities than non-associated chains that were equally common. Because HLA typing was unavailable for some donors at each locus, only the typed subset was used in association tests.

About this clone: Its antigen remains undetermined. Qualities for individual bases were not recorded, and no much larger clone is one base off.

The cohort comprised fewer than 700 healthy bone marrow donors. Cohort members were all nominally healthy when sampled, although unrecorded immune exposures were likely present. The donor was CMV seronegative and was included in the group of about 350 seronegative cohort members. A peripheral blood sample was collected from each donor, and TCR beta sequencing was performed on peripheral blood mononuclear cells. The Qiagen DNeasy Blood Extraction Kit was used to extract genomic DNA from the blood cell samples. The chain links TRBV7-2 with TRBJ1-4; 8 central bases correspond to TRBD1. The sequencing sample was made of PBMCs. The sequence was collected from a boy aged 2 to 10 in good health and CMV-seronegative. For the CDR3, the sequence is CASSLDRGGEKLFF. The sequenced DNA is TGTGCCAGCAGCTTAGACAGGGGGGGGGAAAAACTGTTTTTT. The full variable domain, with segments outside the CDR3 supplied by the reference TRBV7-2 and TRBJ1-4 proteins, appears as GAGVSQSPSNKVTEKGKDVELRCDPISGHTALYWYRQSLGQGLEFLIYFQGNSAPDKSGLPSDRFSAERTGGSVSTLTIQRTQQEDSAVYLCASSLDRGGEKLFFGSGTQLSVL.